This T cell receptor (beta chain) was profiled in a study of regulatory T cells in long-lasting Graves disease. General study points: Thyroid tissue went unexamined; only peripheral blood was analyzed. Preferential use of TRBV28, TRBJ1-2 and TRBJ2-5 was seen in persistent disease.

Arm-PCR with iRepertoire HTBI primers amplified the CDR3 regions for these TCR beta libraries. TCRdb itself ran the multiplex PCR reads through MiXCR, one entry per CDR3 protein. The data hold around 400,000 distinct CDR3 sequences, with around a quarter observed a single time. This CDR3 comprises 15 residues. The V segment lost 3 bases and the J segment 4 bases; nucleotides outside the gene matches: 5. Looked up from germline, CDR1 is SGHAT and CDR2 is FQNNGV. This clonotype was recorded many times. No antigen is known for it. Time point noted: persistent/refractory GD, antithyroid drugs over 5 years with positive TRAb. RNA isolated from PBMCs was used to make the TCR library.

The V gene is TRBV11-2, the J gene TRBJ2-5; 10 bases match TRBD1. This receptor was taken from a female donor with Graves disease. Material: peripheral blood mononuclear cells (PBMCs), obtained when the disease was refractory, from a patient treated with antithyroid drugs. The CDR3, as DNA: TGTGCCAGCAGCTTGGGGACAGGGGATATAGAGACCCAGTACTTC. Translation gives CASSLGTGDIETQYF.